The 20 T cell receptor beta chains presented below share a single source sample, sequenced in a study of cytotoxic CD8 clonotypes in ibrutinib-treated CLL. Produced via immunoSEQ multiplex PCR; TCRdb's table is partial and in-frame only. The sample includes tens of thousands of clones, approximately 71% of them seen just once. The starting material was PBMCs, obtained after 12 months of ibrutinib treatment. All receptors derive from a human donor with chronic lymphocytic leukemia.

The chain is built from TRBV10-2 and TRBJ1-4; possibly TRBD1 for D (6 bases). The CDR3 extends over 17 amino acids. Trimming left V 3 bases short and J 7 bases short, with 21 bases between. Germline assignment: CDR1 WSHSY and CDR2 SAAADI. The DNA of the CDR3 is TGCGCCAGCAGTGATCACCTTAACAGGGAAGGGGTTGAAAAACTGTTTTTT. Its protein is CASSDHLNREGVEKLFF.

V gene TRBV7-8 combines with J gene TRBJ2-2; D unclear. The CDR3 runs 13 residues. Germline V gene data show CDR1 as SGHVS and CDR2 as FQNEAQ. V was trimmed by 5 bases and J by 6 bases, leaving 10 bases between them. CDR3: CASSVDGAGELFF. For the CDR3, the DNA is TGTGCCAGCAGCGTAGACGGTGCCGGGGAGCTGTTTTTT.

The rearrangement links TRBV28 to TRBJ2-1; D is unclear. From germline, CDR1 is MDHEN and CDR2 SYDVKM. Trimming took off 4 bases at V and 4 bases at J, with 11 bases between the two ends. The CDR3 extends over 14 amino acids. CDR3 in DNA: TGTGCCAGCAGTTCGGTCCAGAGATACAATGAGCAGTTCTTC. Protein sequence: CASSSVQRYNEQFF.

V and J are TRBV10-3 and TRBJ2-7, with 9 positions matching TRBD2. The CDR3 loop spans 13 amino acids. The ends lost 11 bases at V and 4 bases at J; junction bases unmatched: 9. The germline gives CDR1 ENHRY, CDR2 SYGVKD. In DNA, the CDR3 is TGTGCCCACAGGAGTAGCGGGAGTTACGAGCAGTACTTC. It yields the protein CAHRSSGSYEQYF.

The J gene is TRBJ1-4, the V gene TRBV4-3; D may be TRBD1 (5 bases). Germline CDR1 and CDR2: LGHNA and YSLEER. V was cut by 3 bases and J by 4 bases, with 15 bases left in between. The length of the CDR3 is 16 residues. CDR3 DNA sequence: TGCGCCAGCAGCCATGGAATAGGGACGGATAATGAAAAACTGTTTTTT. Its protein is CASSHGIGTDNEKLFF.

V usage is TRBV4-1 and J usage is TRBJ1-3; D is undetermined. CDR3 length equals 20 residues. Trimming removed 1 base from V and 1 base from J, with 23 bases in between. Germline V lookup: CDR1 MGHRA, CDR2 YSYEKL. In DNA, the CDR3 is TGCGCCAGCAGCCAAGCCGAGATAGCACGACTAGGAGTTTCTGGAAACACCATATATTTT. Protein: CASSQAEIARLGVSGNTIYF.

The CDR3 sequence is CAIRGFGDRTEAFF. CDR3 sequence (DNA): TGTGCCATCAGGGGGTTTGGGGATCGGACTGAAGCTTTCTTT. This chain uses TRBV10-3 with TRBJ1-1; no clear D gene. Deletions cut 6 bases from V and 5 bases from J, with 16 bases between. The CDR3 totals 14 residues. Germline-derived CDR1 and CDR2 are ENHRY and SYGVKD.

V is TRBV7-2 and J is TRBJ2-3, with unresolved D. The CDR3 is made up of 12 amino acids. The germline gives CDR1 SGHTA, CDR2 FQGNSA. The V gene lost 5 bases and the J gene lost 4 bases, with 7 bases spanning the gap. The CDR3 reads CASSPGSDTQYF. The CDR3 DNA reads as TGTGCCAGCAGCCCAGGATCAGATACGCAGTATTTT.

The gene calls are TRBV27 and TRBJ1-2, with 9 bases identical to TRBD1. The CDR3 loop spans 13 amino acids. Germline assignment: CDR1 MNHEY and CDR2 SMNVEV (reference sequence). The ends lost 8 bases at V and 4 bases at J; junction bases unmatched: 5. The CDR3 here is CASAGTGIYGYTF. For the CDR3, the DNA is TGTGCCAGCGCCGGGACAGGGATCTATGGCTACACCTTC.

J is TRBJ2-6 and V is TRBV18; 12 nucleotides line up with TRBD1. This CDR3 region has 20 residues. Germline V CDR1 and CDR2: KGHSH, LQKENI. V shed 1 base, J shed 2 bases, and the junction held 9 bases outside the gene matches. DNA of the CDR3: TGTGCCAGCTCACCACTGGGGATAGGGACAGGGGGCGCTGGGGCCAACGTCCTGACTTTC. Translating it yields CASSPLGIGTGGAGANVLTF.

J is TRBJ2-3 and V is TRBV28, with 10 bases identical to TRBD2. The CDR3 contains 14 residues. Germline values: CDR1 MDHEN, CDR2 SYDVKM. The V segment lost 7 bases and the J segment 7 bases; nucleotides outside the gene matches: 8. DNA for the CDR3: TGTGCCAGCACCCCACTAGCGGGATCCAATACGCAGTATTTT. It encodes CASTPLAGSNTQYF.

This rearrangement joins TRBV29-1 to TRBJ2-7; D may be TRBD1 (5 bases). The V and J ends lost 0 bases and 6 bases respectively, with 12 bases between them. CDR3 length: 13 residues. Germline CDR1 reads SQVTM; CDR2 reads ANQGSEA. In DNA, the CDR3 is TGCAGCGTTGAAGATGTCCAGGGCCGCGAGCAGTACTTC. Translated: CSVEDVQGREQYF.

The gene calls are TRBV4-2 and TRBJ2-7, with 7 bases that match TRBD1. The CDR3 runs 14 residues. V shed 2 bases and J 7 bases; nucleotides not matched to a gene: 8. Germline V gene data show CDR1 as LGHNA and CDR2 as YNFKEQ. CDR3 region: CASSQQGELGEQYF. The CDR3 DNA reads TGTGCCAGCAGCCAACAGGGGGAGCTGGGGGAGCAGTACTTC.

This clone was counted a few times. For the CDR3, the DNA is TGTGCCAGCAGCCCGGGCCGACAGCCTATTACAGATACGCAGTATTTT. Translated, it gives CASSPGRQPITDTQYF. The chain recombines TRBV14 with TRBJ2-3; D might be TRBD1 (5 bases). From germline, CDR1 is SGHDN and CDR2 FVKESK. CDR3 size: 16 residues. The V and J ends lost 4 bases and 3 bases respectively, with 17 bases between them.

The CDR3 loop reads CASSFYSNTEAFF. The CDR3, as DNA: TGCGCCAGCAGCTTTTACAGCAACACTGAAGCTTTCTTT. J is TRBJ1-1 and V is TRBV5-1, with D uncertain. V was cut by 2 bases and J by 2 bases, with 7 bases left in between. CDR3 length equals 13 residues. Germline V gene sequence: CDR1 SGHRS, CDR2 YFSETQ.

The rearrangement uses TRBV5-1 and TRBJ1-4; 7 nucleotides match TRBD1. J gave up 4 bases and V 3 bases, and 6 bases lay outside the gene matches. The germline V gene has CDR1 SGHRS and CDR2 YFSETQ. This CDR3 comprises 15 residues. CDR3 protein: CASSWTGRHNEKLFF. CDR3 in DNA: TGCGCCAGCAGCTGGACAGGCAGGCATAATGAAAAACTGTTTTTT.

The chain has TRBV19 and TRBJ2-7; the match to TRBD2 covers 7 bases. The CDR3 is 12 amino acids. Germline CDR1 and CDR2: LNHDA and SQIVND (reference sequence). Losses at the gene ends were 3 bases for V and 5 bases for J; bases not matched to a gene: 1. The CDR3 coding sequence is TGTGCCAGTAGTATTCGGGAGGACGAGCAGTACTTC. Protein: CASSIREDEQYF.

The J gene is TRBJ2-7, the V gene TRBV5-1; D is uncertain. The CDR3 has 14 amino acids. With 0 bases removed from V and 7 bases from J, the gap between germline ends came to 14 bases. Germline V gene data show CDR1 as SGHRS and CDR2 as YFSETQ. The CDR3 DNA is TGCGCCAGCAGCTTGGATTCCAGCCAATCAGAGCAGTACTTC. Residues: CASSLDSSQSEQYF.

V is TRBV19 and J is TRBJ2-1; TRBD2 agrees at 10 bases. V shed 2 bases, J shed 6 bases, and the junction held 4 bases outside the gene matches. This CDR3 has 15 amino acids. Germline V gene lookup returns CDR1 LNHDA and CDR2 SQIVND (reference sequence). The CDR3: CASSISGLAFNEQFF. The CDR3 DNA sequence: TGTGCCAGTAGTATATCGGGACTAGCGTTCAATGAGCAGTTCTTC.

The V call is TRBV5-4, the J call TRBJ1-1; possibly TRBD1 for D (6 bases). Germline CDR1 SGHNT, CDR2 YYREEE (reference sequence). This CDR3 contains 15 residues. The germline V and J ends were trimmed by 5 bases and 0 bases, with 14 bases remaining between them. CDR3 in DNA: TGTGCCAGCAGATCCAGGGGTCCTATGAACACTGAAGCTTTCTTT. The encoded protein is CASRSRGPMNTEAFF. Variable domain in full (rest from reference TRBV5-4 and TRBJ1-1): ETGVTQSPTHLIKTRGQQVTLRCSSQSGHNTVSWYQQALGQGPQFIFQYYREEENGRGNFPPRFSGLQFPNYSSELNVNALELDDSALYLCASRSRGPMNTEAFFGQGTRLTVV.